This T cell receptor beta chain was found in a study of patients and donors after allogeneic stem cell transplantation. This clonotype was recorded only once. The CDR3 is made up of 16 amino acids. With 4 bases clipped from V and 2 bases from J, the junction kept 7 bases outside the gene matches. The V gene's germline CDR1 is SGHTA and CDR2 FQGNSA. TCRdb re-analysed the RT-PCR reads in MiXCR, keeping a single row per CDR3 protein. The sample includes roughly 150,000 distinct CDR3 sequences, nearly 25% of them seen just once. The genes are TRBV7-2 and TRBJ2-1; 8 positions match TRBD2. The sequence came from a human donor who was either an allogeneic HSCT recipient or a stem cell or donor lymphocyte infusion donor (not recorded which). It is not recorded whose cells these are; they may come from a transplant donor. Material for sequencing was blood, either unsorted or a sorted T cell fraction (not recorded which). The chain's CDR3 is CASSSVGTRTYNEQFF. CDR3 DNA sequence: TGTGCCAGCAGCTCGGTTGGGACTAGAACCTACAATGAGCAGTTCTTC.